This entry concerns a single T cell receptor beta chain. RNA in amounts of roughly 0.5 to 1 ug was reverse transcribed with random hexamers. One entry per CDR3 protein, called by TCRdb with MiXCR from the immunoSEQ multiplex PCR reads. The sample lists tens of thousands of distinct CDR3 sequences, approximately 94% seen once, with approximately 0.49% in the top ten. CDR3 length equals 13 residues. Trimming cost V 6 bases and J 0 bases; bases outside gene matches: 1. The germline gives CDR1 SNHLY, CDR2 FYNNEI. The data belong to a study of CD8 T cells in Susac syndrome. The V call is TRBV2, the J call TRBJ1-1; TRBD1 agrees at 7 bases. The clonotype originates from a human donor with Susac syndrome. The material sequenced was CD8+ T cells from PBMCs. This chain's CDR3 is CASRGQLNTEAFF. CDR3 bases: TGTGCCAGCAGGGGACAGTTGAACACTGAAGCTTTCTTT.